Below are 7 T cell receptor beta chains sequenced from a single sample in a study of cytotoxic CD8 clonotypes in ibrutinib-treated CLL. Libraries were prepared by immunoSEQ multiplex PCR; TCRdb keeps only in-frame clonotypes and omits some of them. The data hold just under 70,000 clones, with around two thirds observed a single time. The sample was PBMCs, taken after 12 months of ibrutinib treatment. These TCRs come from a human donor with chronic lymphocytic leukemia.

CDR3 protein: CASSLDRNQPQHF. CDR3 nucleotides: TGTGCCAGCAGCTTAGACAGGAATCAGCCCCAGCATTTT. The chain has TRBV11-2 and TRBJ1-5; D is ambiguous. Per the germline V gene, CDR1 is SGHAT and CDR2 is FQNNGV. The CDR3 has 13 residues. Deletions cut 0 bases from V and 4 bases from J, with 4 bases between.

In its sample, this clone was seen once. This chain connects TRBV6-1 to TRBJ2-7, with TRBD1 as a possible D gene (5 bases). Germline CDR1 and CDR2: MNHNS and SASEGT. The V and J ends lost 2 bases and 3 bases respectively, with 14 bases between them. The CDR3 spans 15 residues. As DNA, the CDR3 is TGTGCCAGCAGTGAATTCGTAGCAGGGCGCTACGAGCAGTACTTC. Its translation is CASSEFVAGRYEQYF.

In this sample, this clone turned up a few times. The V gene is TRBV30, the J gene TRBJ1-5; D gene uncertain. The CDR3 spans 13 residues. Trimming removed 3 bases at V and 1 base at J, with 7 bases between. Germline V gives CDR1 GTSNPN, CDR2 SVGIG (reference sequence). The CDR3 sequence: CAWRAGSNQPQHF. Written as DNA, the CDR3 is TGTGCCTGGAGGGCGGGGAGCAATCAGCCCCAGCATTTT. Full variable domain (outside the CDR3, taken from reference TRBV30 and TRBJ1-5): SQTIHQWPATLVQPVGSPLSLECTVEGTSNPNLYWYRQAAGRGLQLLFYSVGIGQISSEVPQNLSASRPQDRQFILSSKKLLLSDSGFYLCAWRAGSNQPQHFGDGTRLSIL.

The DNA of the CDR3 is TGTGCCACCAGCGGCCGTCTGAACACTGAAGCTTTCTTT. Residues: CATSGRLNTEAFF. The chain has TRBV15 and TRBJ1-1; D unclear. V dropped 5 bases and J dropped 0 bases, with 7 bases sitting between them. CDR3 length: 13 residues. Germline V gene data show CDR1 as LNHNV and CDR2 as YYDKDF (reference sequence).

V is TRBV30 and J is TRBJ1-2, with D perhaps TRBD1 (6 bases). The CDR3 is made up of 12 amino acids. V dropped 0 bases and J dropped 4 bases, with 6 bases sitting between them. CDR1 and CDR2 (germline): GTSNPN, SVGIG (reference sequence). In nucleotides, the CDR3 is TGTGCCTGGAGTGTACAGGGCTATGGCTACACCTTC. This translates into CAWSVQGYGYTF.

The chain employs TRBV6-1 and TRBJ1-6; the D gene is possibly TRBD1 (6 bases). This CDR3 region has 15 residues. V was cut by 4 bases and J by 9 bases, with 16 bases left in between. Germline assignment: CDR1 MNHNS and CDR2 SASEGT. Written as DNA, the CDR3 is TGTGCCAGCAGTGCCTTACAGGGCCGAACTTCACCCCTCCACTTT. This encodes CASSALQGRTSPLHF.

The CDR3 sequence is CASSQDDGLGTGELFF. Here the CDR3 DNA reads TGTGCCAGCAGCCAAGATGACGGCCTAGGCACCGGGGAGCTGTTTTTT. The rearrangement uses TRBV14 and TRBJ2-2; D unresolved. The germline V gene has CDR1 SGHDN and CDR2 FVKESK. Trimming removed 0 bases at V and 4 bases at J, with 12 bases between. The CDR3 contains 16 residues.